This T cell receptor beta chain was identified during a study of cytomegalovirus exposure and HLA in healthy donors. In the study overall: A later analysis reported the 100 to 150 validation repertoires used the same platform as the approximately 700 first-cohort repertoires.

Assay used: immunoSEQ multiplex PCR; TCRdb lists only in-frame clones, some missing. The sample holds 50,000 to 70,000 clones, 95% seen once. General study results and limits: Some TCR beta chains (roughly 160 of them) were listed as cytomegalovirus-associated. In vitro work confirmed that a few CMV-associated chains recognize CMV antigens.

Remarks on this clone: Antigen unknown.

The source material was PBMCs. The source of this sequence is a woman aged 18-35 years in good health and CMV-seropositive.

The CDR3 DNA follows: TGTGCCGGGGAGGGCCGAGGGAATGAGCAGTTCTTC. This sequence encodes CAGEGRGNEQFF. This rearrangement joins TRBV2 to TRBJ2-1, with 7 bases aligning to TRBD2. J was trimmed by 7 bases and V by 11 bases; bases with no gene match: 8. Germline CDR1 and CDR2: SNHLY and FYNNEI. This CDR3 comprises 12 residues.